This T cell receptor beta chain was retrieved from a study of blood T cell repertoires in COVID-19. About the research overall: Both acute and convalescent COVID-19 samples were obtained from the United States, Italy and Spain.

In the original processing: Nucleated cell counts were estimated from reference gene primer amplification. Sequencing used immunoSEQ multiplex PCR; TCRdb keeps in-frame clones, though not all of them. The D gene and trimming were derived from the DNA, and the V and J assignments and clone size from that table. The data contain about 240,000 clones, roughly 80% of them singletons. From germline, CDR1 is SNHLY and CDR2 FYNNEI. V lost 2 bases and J 1 base, leaving 11 bases between the germline ends. The CDR3 has 16 amino acids. This receptor was taken from a woman aged 80 or over with acute or convalescent COVID-19. This chain joins TRBV2 and TRBJ1-4; D not resolved. Specimen: peripheral blood. The CDR3 DNA follows: TGTGCCAGCAGTGAATTGCCTCTCGGAACTAATGAAAAACTGTTTTTT. This sequence encodes CASSELPLGTNEKLFF.